This T cell receptor (beta chain) emerged from a study of response to subunit inactivated influenza vaccine. General study results and limits: The authors suggested that every seasonal influenza vaccination recruits few new T cells.

On this clonotype: Antigen: not known.

TCRdb called the RT-PCR reads again in MiXCR, with one record for every CDR3 protein. The sample yields fewer than 800,000 distinct CDR3 sequences, 15% to 17% seen once. This CDR3 region has 16 residues. CDR1 and CDR2 (germline): DFQATT, SNEGSKA (reference sequence). Trimming pared 1 base from V and 0 bases from J, leaving 15 bases between. This receptor was identified in a man in his forties or fifties who received an inactivated influenza vaccine. The specimen was PBMCs from blood, collected 11 to 12 days after vaccination. The rearrangement uses TRBV20-1 and TRBJ1-2; D gene uncertain. CDR3 nucleotides: TGCAGTGCTAGAGTGAGACATCTGAATTCTAACTATGGCTACACCTTC. Amino acid sequence: CSARVRHLNSNYGYTF.